These 6 T cell receptor beta chains originate from one sample sequenced in a study of blood T cell repertoires in COVID-19. Some clones are missing from TCRdb's copy, which holds only in-frame ones; the method was immunoSEQ multiplex PCR. The table includes roughly 500,000 clones, roughly nine tenths detected once. The sample consisted of PBMCs or T cells enriched from blood (not recorded which). These receptor sequences come from an older woman who had recovered from COVID-19.

V usage is TRBV30 and J usage is TRBJ1-2, with a possible D match to TRBD1 (6 bases). Germline-derived CDR1 and CDR2 are GTSNPN and SVGIG (reference sequence). V shed 5 bases and J shed 7 bases, with 8 bases lying between them. The CDR3 has 10 residues. CDR3 DNA sequence: TGTGCCTGGGGACAGCTTGGCTACACCTTC. This codes for CAWGQLGYTF.

V and J are TRBV21-1 and TRBJ1-6; the table calls TRBD1, which could not be checked here. TRBV21-1 is labeled a pseudogene. This CDR3 region has 20 residues. The CDR3 nucleotides read TGTGCCAGCAGCAAAGCGCTTTCGTTAACACCGGGACAGAATAATTCACCCCTCCACTTT. Amino acids: CASSKALSLTPGQNNSPLHF.

The chain combines TRBV19 with TRBJ1-5; no reliable D call. The V end lost 11 bases, the J end lost 3 bases, and 11 bases lay between the germline ends. The germline V gene encodes CDR1 LNHDA and CDR2 SQIVND (reference sequence). This CDR3 is built from 12 residues. The CDR3 bases are TGTGCCTCCCGGGGTTTCAATCAGCCCCAGCATTTT. Its protein product is CASRGFNQPQHF.

The chain employs TRBV4-1 and TRBJ2-7; TRBD2 agrees at 7 bases. The CDR3 has 15 residues. V shed 0 bases and J 6 bases; nucleotides not matched to a gene: 8. Looked up from germline, CDR1 is MGHRA and CDR2 is YSYEKL. The CDR3 DNA reads as TGCGCCAGCAGCCAAGATTGGGCGGGAGTTTTCGAGCAGTACTTC. It is translated as CASSQDWAGVFEQYF.

The V gene is TRBV6-5, the J gene TRBJ1-4; D is possibly TRBD1 (5 bases). Trimming pared 7 bases from V and 2 bases from J, leaving 8 bases between. Germline V gives CDR1 MNHEY, CDR2 SVGAGI. The length of the CDR3 is 13 residues. In DNA form, the CDR3 reads TGTGCCAGCAACAGGAGCACTAATGAAAAACTGTTTTTT. It specifies CASNRSTNEKLFF.

The V call is TRBV12-3 or TRBV12-4, the J call TRBJ1-1; D gene unclear. The CDR3 extends over 12 amino acids. The V end was cut by 8 bases, the J end by 4 bases, with 11 bases between. The CDR3 loop is CASGRTPTEAFF. The CDR3 nucleotides read TGTGCCAGCGGCAGGACTCCCACTGAAGCTTTCTTT.